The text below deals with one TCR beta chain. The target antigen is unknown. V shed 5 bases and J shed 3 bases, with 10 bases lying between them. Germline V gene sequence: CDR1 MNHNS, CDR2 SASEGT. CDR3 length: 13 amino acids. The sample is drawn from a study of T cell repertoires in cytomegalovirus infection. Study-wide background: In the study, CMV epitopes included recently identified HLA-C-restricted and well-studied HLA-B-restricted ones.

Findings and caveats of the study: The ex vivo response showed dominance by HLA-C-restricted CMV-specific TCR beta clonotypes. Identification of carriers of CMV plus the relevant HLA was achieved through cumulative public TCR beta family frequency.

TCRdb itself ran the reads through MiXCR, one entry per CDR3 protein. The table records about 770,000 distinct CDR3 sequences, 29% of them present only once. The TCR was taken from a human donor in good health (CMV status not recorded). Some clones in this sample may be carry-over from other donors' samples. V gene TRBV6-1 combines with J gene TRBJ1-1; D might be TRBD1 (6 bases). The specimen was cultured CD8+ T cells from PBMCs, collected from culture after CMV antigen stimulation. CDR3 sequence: CASSYRVDTEAFF. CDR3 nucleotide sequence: TGTGCCAGCAGTTACAGGGTCGACACTGAAGCTTTCTTT.